Below, 10 T cell receptor beta chains from the same sample are listed, as sequenced in a study of T cells after yellow fever vaccination. TCRdb analysed the 5' RACE reads with MiXCR anew, one entry per CDR3 protein. Counted here are hundreds of thousands of distinct CDR3 sequences, roughly 8.7% occurring once; the ten biggest clones make up approximately 19%. Here the sequenced sample was PBMCs, taken on the day of the first yellow fever vaccination. The receptor source for this set is a young man who received the YFV17D yellow fever vaccine.

There are a few counts of this clonotype. The chain uses TRBV12-3 or TRBV12-4 and TRBJ1-6, with 7 nucleotides matching TRBD1. The CDR3 is made up of 14 amino acids. J gave up 8 bases and V 6 bases, and 7 bases lay outside the gene matches. CDR3 DNA sequence: TGTGCCAGCAGACCGGACAGGCGGCATTCACCCCTCCACTTT. Translating it yields CASRPDRRHSPLHF.

The V gene is TRBV4-1, the J gene TRBJ1-1; D is possibly TRBD1 (6 bases). Trimming cost V 6 bases and J 1 base, with 18 bases left between them. CDR1 is MGHRA, CDR2 YSYEKL, per germline. The CDR3 length is 16 residues. The CDR3 DNA reads TGCGCCAGCAGGGCTGACAGGACCTTTACGAACACTGAAGCTTTCTTT. Protein product: CASRADRTFTNTEAFF.

This clonotype was seen more than once but under ten times. The V gene is TRBV4-2, the J gene TRBJ2-3; D gene uncertain. Trimming took 0 bases from V and 0 from J, leaving 13 bases between them. Germline V gene sequence: CDR1 LGHNA, CDR2 YNFKEQ. This CDR3 has 17 residues. CDR3 sequence reads: CASSQELTEPSTDTQYF. The CDR3 coding sequence is TGTGCCAGCAGCCAAGAGTTGACGGAACCTAGCACAGATACGCAGTATTTT.

This clonotype was counted at least ten times. The rearrangement uses TRBV7-2 and TRBJ2-7; D unclear. Germline loops: CDR1 SGHTA, CDR2 FQGNSA. This CDR3 has 13 amino acids. V was shortened by 1 base and J by 7 bases, with 11 bases between the two germline ends. The CDR3 nucleotides read TGTGCCAGCAGCTTAGTGACCTATGGAGAGCAGTACGTC. It translates to CASSLVTYGEQYV.

This clonotype has more than one count but fewer than ten. The chain uses TRBV7-9 and TRBJ2-2; D is possibly TRBD1 (5 bases). The CDR3 runs 13 residues. CDR1 and CDR2 from the germline V gene are SEHNR and FQNEAQ (reference sequence). With 5 bases removed from V and 1 base from J, the gap between germline ends came to 5 bases. The CDR3 DNA reads as TGTGCCAGCAGCGACAGGAACACCGGGGAGCTGTTTTTT. It codes for CASSDRNTGELFF.

This sequence joins TRBV25-1 and TRBJ2-1, with D possibly matching TRBD1 (5 bases). Trimming pared 4 bases from V and 0 bases from J, leaving 19 bases between. Germline CDR1 reads MGHDK; CDR2 reads SYGVNS. CDR3 length equals 18 residues. In DNA form, the CDR3 reads TGTGCCAGCAGTGCCTCGGCAGGGTACTCGAGCTCCTACAATGAGCAGTTCTTC. Residues: CASSASAGYSSSYNEQFF.

This clonotype has just one count. At one end, the junction sequence differs from germline, possibly due to a read error. This rearrangement joins TRBV30 to TRBJ1-2; tentative D call: TRBD1 (5 bases). This CDR3 comprises 12 residues. Germline V gene sequence: CDR1 GTSNPN, CDR2 SVGIG (reference sequence). The CDR3 region is CAGRGAPYGYTF. CDR3 nucleotide sequence: TGTGCCGGGAGAGGGGCGCCCTATGGCTACACCTTC.

This clonotype has just a few counts. The CDR3 loop is CASSYSWLAGRTDTQYF. CDR3 nucleotide sequence: TGTGCCAGCAGTTACTCGTGGCTAGCGGGAAGGACAGATACGCAGTATTTT. The chain combines TRBV6-2 or TRBV6-3 with TRBJ2-3, with 9 bases lining up with TRBD2. Germline lookup yields CDR1 MNHEY and CDR2 SVGEGT. The CDR3 is made up of 17 amino acids. Germline trimming cut 0 bases from V and 3 bases from J; bases unmatched to any gene: 7.

This clonotype was found a few times. The chain employs TRBV20-1 and TRBJ1-1; D is perhaps TRBD1 (6 bases). Germline V lookup: CDR1 DFQATT, CDR2 SNEGSKA (reference sequence). With 4 bases removed from V and 10 bases from J, the gap between germline ends came to 13 bases. This CDR3 has 11 amino acids. For the CDR3, the DNA is TGCAGTGCTAAGTCGGGACATGGAGCTTTCTTT. Protein: CSAKSGHGAFF.

CDR3 in amino acids: CASSPPPGRIRETQYF. The CDR3 nucleotides are TGTGCCAGCAGCCCTCCCCCCGGACGGATCCGAGAGACCCAGTACTTC. The chain is built from TRBV6-2 or TRBV6-3 and TRBJ2-5; D gene ambiguous. Germline lookup yields CDR1 MNHEY and CDR2 SVGEGT. The CDR3 consists of 16 residues. V was pared by 6 bases and J by 4 bases, with 21 bases between.